The 9 T cell receptor beta chains below come from one sample, sequenced in a study of CD8+CD57+ T cells in acquired aplastic anemia. Using genomic DNA as the template, TCR beta VDJ and CDR3 profiling was carried out. One entry per CDR3 protein results from TCRdb running MiXCR on the reads. The repertoire holds roughly 58,000 distinct CDR3 sequences, with about 56% as singletons. The sample comprised sorted CD4+, CD8+, or CD8+CD57+ T cells (not recorded which) from PBMCs. The receptors originated from a human donor in good health, serving as a control.

The chain links TRBV19 to TRBJ1-5; D is unclear. With 7 bases removed from V and 0 bases from J, the gap between germline ends came to 10 bases. This CDR3 is 14 amino acids long. Germline CDR1 and CDR2: LNHDA and SQIVND (reference sequence). This chain's CDR3 is CASTLGYSNQPQHF. The CDR3 DNA is TGTGCCAGTACTCTAGGATATAGCAATCAGCCCCAGCATTTT.

This chain joins TRBV7-3 and TRBJ1-1, with 7 nucleotides matching TRBD1. CDR3 length: 12 residues. V trimming: 6 bases; J trimming: 8 bases; junction bases outside the gene matches: 6. The germline gives CDR1 SGHTA, CDR2 FQGTGA. The CDR3 spells CASRTDRVEAFF. The CDR3 DNA sequence: TGTGCCAGCAGAACCGACAGGGTGGAAGCTTTCTTT.

This chain connects TRBV2 to TRBJ1-1, with 12 positions matching TRBD1. Looked up from germline, CDR1 is SNHLY and CDR2 is FYNNEI. The CDR3 is made up of 13 amino acids. V lost 7 bases, J lost 8 bases, and 5 bases stayed unmatched. As DNA, the CDR3 is TGTGCCAGCATGGGGGGACAGGGGGCGGAAGCTTTCTTT. It translates to CASMGGQGAEAFF.

In its sample, this clonotype was seen many times. The chain employs TRBV20-1 and TRBJ2-5, with D perhaps matching TRBD2 (5 bases). This CDR3 is built from 13 residues. Germline V lookup: CDR1 DFQATT, CDR2 SNEGSKA (reference sequence). V shed 0 bases and J shed 5 bases, with 10 bases lying between them. CDR3 in DNA: TGCAGTGCTAGAGATATAGCGTCGGAGACCCAGTACTTC. Protein sequence: CSARDIASETQYF.

This CDR3 is CASSSGGRTEQFF. In DNA, the CDR3 is TGCGCCAGCAGTAGCGGGGGAAGGACTGAGCAGTTCTTC. This rearrangement joins TRBV10-1 to TRBJ2-1, with 8 bases matching TRBD2. The J segment lost 9 bases and the V segment lost 5 bases, leaving 6 bases of the junction unmatched. The V gene's germline CDR1 is WNHNN and CDR2 SYGVQD (reference sequence). There are 13 residues in the CDR3.

V usage is TRBV20-1 and J usage is TRBJ2-7; weak D call: TRBD1 (5 bases). Trimming shortened V by 3 bases and J by 6 bases, and 9 bases separated the two germline ends. This CDR3 spans 11 amino acids. Per the germline V gene, CDR1 is DFQATT and CDR2 is SNEGSKA (reference sequence). CDR3 in amino acids: CSASAGLEQYV. As DNA, the CDR3 is TGCAGTGCTAGCGCAGGGCTCGAGCAGTACGTC.

Comment on this clonotype: Its ends do not fully match the called genes, so a read error is possible. The chain is built from TRBV29-1 and TRBJ2-3, with 8 bases lining up with TRBD2. The CDR3 is 14 amino acids. The germline CDR1 and CDR2 sequences are SQVTM and ANQGSEA. This CDR3 is CSVEAGLGRDTQYF. CDR3 DNA: TGCAGCGTCGAAGCGGGACTAGGAAGAGATACGCAGTATTTT.

At least ten counts were recorded for this clonotype. The chain recombines TRBV6-1 with TRBJ2-1, with D possibly being TRBD1 (6 bases). The germline V gene encodes CDR1 MNHNS and CDR2 SASEGT. Trimming took off 6 bases at V and 5 bases at J, with 11 bases between the two ends. The CDR3 has 13 amino acids. For the CDR3, the DNA is TGTGCCAGCAGCAGGGGATTTGACAATGAGCAGTTCTTC. Protein: CASSRGFDNEQFF.

This clonotype rates as medium-sized. This chain links TRBV7-9 with TRBJ2-5; D not certain. The CDR3 has 11 amino acids. The V gene lost 5 bases and the J gene lost 5 bases, with 6 bases spanning the gap. Germline V gene sequence: CDR1 SEHNR, CDR2 FQNEAQ (reference sequence). CDR3: CASSPVETQYF. The CDR3 nucleotides read TGTGCCAGCAGCCCAGTGGAGACCCAGTACTTC. Full variable domain (remainder filled in from reference TRBV7-9 and TRBJ2-5): DTGVSQNPRHKITKRGQNVTFRCDPISEHNRLYWYRQTLGQGPEFLTYFQNEAQLEKSRLLSDRFSAERPKGSFSTLEIQRTEQGDSAMYLCASSPVETQYFGPGTRLLVL.